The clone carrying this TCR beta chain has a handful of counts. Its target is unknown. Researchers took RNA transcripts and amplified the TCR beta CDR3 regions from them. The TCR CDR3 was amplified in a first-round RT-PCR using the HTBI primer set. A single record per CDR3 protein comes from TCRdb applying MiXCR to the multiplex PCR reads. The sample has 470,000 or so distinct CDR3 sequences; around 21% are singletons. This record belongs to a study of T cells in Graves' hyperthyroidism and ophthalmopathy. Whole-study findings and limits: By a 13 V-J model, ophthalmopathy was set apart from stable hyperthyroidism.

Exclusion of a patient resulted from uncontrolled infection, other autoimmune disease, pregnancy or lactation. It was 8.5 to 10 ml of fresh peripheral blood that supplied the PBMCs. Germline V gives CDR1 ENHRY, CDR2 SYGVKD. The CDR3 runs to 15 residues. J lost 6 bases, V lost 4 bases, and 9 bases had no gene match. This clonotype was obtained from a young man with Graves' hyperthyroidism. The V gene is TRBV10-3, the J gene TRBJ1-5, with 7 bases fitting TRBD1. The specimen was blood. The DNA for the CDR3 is TGTGCCATCAGTGGGTTCGCAGGGGGAATTCAGCCCCAGCATTTT. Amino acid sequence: CAISGFAGGIQPQHF.